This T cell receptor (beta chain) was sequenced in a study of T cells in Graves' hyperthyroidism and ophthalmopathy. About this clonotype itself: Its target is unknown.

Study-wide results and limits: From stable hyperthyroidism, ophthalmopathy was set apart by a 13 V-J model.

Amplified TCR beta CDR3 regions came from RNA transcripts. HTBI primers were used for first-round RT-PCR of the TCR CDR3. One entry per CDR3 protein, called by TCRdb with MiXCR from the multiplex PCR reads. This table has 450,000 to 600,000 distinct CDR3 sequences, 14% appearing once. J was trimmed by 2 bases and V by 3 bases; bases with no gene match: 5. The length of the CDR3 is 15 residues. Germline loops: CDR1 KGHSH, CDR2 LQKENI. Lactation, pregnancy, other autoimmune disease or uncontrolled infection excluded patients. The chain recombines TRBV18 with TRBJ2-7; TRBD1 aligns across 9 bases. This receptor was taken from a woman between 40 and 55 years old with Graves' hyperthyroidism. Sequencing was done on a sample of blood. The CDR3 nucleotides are TGTGCCAGCTCACCCTGGACAGGGGAGACCTACGAGCAGTACTTC. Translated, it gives CASSPWTGETYEQYF.